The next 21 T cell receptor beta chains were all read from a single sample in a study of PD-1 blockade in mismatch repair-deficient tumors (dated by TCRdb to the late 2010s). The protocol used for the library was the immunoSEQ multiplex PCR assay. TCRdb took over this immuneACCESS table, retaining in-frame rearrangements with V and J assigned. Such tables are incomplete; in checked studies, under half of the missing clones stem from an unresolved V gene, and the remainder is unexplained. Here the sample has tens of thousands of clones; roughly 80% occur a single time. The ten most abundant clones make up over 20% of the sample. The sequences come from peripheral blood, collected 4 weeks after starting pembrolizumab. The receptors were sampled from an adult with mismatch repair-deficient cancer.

The CDR3 DNA reads as TGTGCCAGCAGCTCTCCTAGCGGGAGGGCCAGTGGTTTCGAGCAGTACTTC. It encodes CASSSPSGRASGFEQYF. The chain recombines TRBV7-9 with TRBJ2-7, with 12 bases that match TRBD2. Losses at the gene ends were 4 bases for V and 6 bases for J; bases not matched to a gene: 13. CDR3 length: 17 residues. Germline CDR1 reads SEHNR; CDR2 reads FQNEAQ (reference sequence).

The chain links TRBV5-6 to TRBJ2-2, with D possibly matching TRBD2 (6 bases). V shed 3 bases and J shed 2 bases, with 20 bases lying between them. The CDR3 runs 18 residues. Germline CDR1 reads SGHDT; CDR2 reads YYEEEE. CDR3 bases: TGTGCCAGCAGCTATGGGACTTTCTACCACCCAAACACCGGGGAGCTGTTTTTT. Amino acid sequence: CASSYGTFYHPNTGELFF.

The CDR3 is CASSKPGETQYF. In DNA, the CDR3 is TGTGCCAGCAGCAAACCCGGAGAGACCCAGTACTTC. J is TRBJ2-5 and V is TRBV9; D is ambiguous. V was clipped by 4 bases and J by 4 bases, with 8 bases between them. This CDR3 is 12 amino acids long. CDR1 is SGDLS, CDR2 YYNGEE, per germline.

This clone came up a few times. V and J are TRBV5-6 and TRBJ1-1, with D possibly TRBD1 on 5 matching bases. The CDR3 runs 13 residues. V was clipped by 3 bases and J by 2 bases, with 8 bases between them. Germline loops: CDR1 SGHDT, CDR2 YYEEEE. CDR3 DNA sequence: TGTGCCAGCAGCTCGGGGCCAAACACTGAAGCTTTCTTT. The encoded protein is CASSSGPNTEAFF.

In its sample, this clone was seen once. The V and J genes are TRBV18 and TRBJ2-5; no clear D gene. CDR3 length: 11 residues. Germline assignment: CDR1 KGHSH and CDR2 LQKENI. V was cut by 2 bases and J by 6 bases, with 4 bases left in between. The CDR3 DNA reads TGTGCCAGCTCACCAAAACAGACCCAGTACTTC. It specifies CASSPKQTQYF.

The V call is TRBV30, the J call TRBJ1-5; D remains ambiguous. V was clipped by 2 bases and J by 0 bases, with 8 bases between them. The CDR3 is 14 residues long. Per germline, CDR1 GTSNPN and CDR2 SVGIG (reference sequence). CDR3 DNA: TGTGCCTGGAGTAAAAAAGCTAGCAATCAGCCCCAGCATTTT. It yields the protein CAWSKKASNQPQHF.

CDR3 bases: TGTGCCAGCAGCGTAAGCGGGAGGGCCCTCGAGCAGTACTTC. Translation: CASSVSGRALEQYF. V usage is TRBV9 and J usage is TRBJ2-7; 10 nucleotides agree with TRBD2. Per the germline V gene, CDR1 is SGDLS and CDR2 is YYNGEE. The J segment lost 6 bases and the V segment lost 1 base, leaving 4 bases of the junction unmatched. This CDR3 contains 14 residues.

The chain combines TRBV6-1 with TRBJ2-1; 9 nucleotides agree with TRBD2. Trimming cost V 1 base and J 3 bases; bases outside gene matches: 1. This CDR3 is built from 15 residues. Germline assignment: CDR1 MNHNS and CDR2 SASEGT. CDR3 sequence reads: CASSEVSGSYNEQFF. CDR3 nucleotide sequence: TGTGCCAGCAGTGAAGTTAGCGGGAGCTACAATGAGCAGTTCTTC.

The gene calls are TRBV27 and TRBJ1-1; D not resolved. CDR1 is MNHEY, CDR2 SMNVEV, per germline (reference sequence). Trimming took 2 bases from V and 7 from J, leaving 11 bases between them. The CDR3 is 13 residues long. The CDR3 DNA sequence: TGTGCCAGCAGTTTACAAGGGCTGGGTGAAGCTTTCTTT. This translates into CASSLQGLGEAFF.

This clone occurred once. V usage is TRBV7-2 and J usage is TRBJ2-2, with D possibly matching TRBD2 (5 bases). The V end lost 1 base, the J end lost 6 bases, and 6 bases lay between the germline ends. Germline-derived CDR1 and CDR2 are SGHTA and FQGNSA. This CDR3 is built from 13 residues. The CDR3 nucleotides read TGTGCCAGCAGCTTAGTCGGGGCCGGGGAGCTGTTTTTT. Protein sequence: CASSLVGAGELFF.

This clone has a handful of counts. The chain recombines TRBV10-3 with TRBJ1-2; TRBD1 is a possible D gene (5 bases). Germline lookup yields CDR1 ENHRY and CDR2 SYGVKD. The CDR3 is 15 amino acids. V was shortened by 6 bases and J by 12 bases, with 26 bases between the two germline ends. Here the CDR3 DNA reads TGTGCCATCAGCGCCAGCAGGGAGACAGCCGTGGCTAACACCTTC. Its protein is CAISASRETAVANTF.

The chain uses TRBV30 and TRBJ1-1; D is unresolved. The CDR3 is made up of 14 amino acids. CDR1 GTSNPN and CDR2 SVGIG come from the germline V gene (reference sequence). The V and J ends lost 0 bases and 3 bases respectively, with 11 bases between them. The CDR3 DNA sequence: TGTGCCTGGAGTGTGGTGGGGTCGGACACTGAAGCTTTCTTT. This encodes CAWSVVGSDTEAFF.

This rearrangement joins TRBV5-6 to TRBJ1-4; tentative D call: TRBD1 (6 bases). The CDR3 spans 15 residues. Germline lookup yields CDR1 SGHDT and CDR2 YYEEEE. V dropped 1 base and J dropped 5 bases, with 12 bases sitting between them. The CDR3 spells CASSLLGQGNEKLFF. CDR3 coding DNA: TGTGCCAGCAGCTTGTTAGGGCAGGGGAATGAAAAACTGTTTTTT.

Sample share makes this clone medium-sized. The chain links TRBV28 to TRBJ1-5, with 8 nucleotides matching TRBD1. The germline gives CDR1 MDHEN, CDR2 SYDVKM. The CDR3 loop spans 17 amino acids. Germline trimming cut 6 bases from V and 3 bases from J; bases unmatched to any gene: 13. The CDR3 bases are TGTGCCAGCAGGGGGGACTCGGACAGGGAATACAATCAGCCCCAGCATTTT. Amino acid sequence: CASRGDSDREYNQPQHF.

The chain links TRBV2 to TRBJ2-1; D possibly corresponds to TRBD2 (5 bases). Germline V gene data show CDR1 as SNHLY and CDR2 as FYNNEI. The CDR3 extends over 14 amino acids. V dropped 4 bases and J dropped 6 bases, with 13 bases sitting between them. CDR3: CASSAAGPPNEQFF. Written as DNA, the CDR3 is TGTGCCAGCAGTGCGGCGGGCCCCCCCAATGAGCAGTTCTTC.

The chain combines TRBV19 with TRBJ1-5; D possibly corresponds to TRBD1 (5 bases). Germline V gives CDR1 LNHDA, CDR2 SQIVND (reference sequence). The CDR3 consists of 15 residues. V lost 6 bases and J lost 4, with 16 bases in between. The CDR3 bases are TGTGCCAGTAGCATTCGGGGGGACCCAAATCAGCCCCAGCATTTT. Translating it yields CASSIRGDPNQPQHF.

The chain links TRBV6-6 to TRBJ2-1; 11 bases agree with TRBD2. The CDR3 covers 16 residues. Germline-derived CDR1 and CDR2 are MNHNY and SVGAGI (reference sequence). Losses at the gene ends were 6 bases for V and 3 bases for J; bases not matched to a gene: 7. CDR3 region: CASSPSLAGGYNEQFF. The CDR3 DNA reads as TGTGCCAGCAGCCCCTCCCTAGCGGGAGGCTACAATGAGCAGTTCTTC.

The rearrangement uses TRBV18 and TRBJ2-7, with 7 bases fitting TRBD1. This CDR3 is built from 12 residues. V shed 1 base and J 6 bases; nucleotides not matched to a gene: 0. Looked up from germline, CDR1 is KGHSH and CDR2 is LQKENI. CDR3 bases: TGTGCCAGCTCACCACAGGGGGCCGAGCAGTACTTC. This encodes CASSPQGAEQYF.

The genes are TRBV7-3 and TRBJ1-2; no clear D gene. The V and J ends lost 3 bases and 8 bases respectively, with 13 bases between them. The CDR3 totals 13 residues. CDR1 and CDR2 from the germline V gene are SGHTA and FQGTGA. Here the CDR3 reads CASSFPDGDGYTF. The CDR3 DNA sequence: TGTGCCAGCAGCTTCCCCGATGGAGACGGCTACACCTTC.

The CDR3, as DNA: TGTGCCAGCAGCTCCCCTCGGACGGTGAACACCGGGGAGCTGTTTTTT. This encodes CASSSPRTVNTGELFF. This chain uses TRBV7-8 with TRBJ2-2; D gene ambiguous. Deletions cut 4 bases from V and 1 base from J, with 13 bases between. The germline V gene encodes CDR1 SGHVS and CDR2 FQNEAQ. The CDR3 loop spans 16 amino acids.

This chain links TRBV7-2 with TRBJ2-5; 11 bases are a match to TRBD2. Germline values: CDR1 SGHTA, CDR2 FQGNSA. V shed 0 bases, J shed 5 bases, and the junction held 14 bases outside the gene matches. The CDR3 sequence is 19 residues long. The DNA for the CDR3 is TGTGCCAGCAGCTTAGCGCTTCGGGCTAGCGGGAGGTTAGAGGAGACCCAGTACTTC. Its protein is CASSLALRASGRLEETQYF.